The 15 T cell receptor beta chains listed next were all sequenced from one sample in a study of graft-versus-host responses after intestinal transplantation. What these receptors recognize is not known. Data came from immunoSEQ multiplex PCR; TCRdb stores just in-frame clones and leaves some out. Of about 39,000 clones in the sample, approximately 93% were seen once. This sample comprised unstimulated CD8+ T cells sorted from spleen or lymph node cells, obtained before transplant. These receptors were taken from a human donor who was the organ donor for an intestinal transplant.

The chain is built from TRBV4-2 and TRBJ2-1; 11 positions agree with TRBD2. This CDR3 spans 18 amino acids. Germline V gene data show CDR1 as LGHNA and CDR2 as YNFKEQ. The V gene end was trimmed by 2 bases and the J gene end by 4 bases; junction bases not matched to a gene: 10. CDR3 coding DNA: TGTGCCAGCAGCCAAAGTCCTCAAGGGACTAGCGGTTACAATGAGCAGTTCTTC. The encoded protein is CASSQSPQGTSGYNEQFF.

DNA of the CDR3: TGTGCCAGCAGCCCCGACTTTAGCAATCAGCCCCAGCATTTT. Its translation is CASSPDFSNQPQHF. The chain carries TRBV9 and TRBJ1-5; D is ambiguous. The CDR3 sequence is 14 residues long. Per the germline V gene, CDR1 is SGDLS and CDR2 is YYNGEE. The V end lost 4 bases, the J end lost 0 bases, and 8 bases lay between the germline ends.

V gene TRBV5-4 combines with J gene TRBJ1-1; the match to TRBD1 covers 7 bases. Germline-derived CDR1 and CDR2 are SGHNT and YYREEE (reference sequence). This CDR3 is 17 amino acids long. V shed 4 bases, J shed 5 bases, and the junction held 17 bases outside the gene matches. In nucleotides, the CDR3 is TGTGCCAGCAGCATTTTCGCCCACAGGGGCTGGGGGACTGAAGCTTTCTTT. Protein: CASSIFAHRGWGTEAFF.

The chain is built from TRBV5-1 and TRBJ1-3, with D hard to call. Looked up from germline, CDR1 is SGHRS and CDR2 is YFSETQ. The CDR3 contains 15 residues. The V end was cut by 0 bases, the J end by 1 base, with 8 bases between. The CDR3 nucleotides read TGCGCCAGCAGCTTGGGAGAAGTTTCTGGAAACACCATATATTTT. Its protein product is CASSLGEVSGNTIYF.

The chain combines TRBV5-1 with TRBJ2-7; 9 bases align to TRBD1. Germline trimming cut 6 bases from V and 2 bases from J; bases unmatched to any gene: 6. The germline CDR1 and CDR2 sequences are SGHRS and YFSETQ. The CDR3 covers 14 residues. The CDR3 is CASNPGTGTYEQYF. The CDR3 coding sequence is TGCGCCAGCAATCCCGGGACAGGGACCTACGAGCAGTACTTC.

Written as DNA, the CDR3 is TGTGCCAGCAGCTTTGCCTCCCGAGCGGGAGGGTCGGATACGCAGTATTTT. This gives the protein CASSFASRAGGSDTQYF. The chain links TRBV7-3 to TRBJ2-3; 10 bases map to TRBD2. Germline CDR1 reads SGHTA; CDR2 reads FQGTGA. Trimming removed 3 bases from V and 6 bases from J; junction bases left unmatched: 12. The CDR3 consists of 17 residues.

J is TRBJ2-7 and V is TRBV5-8; D unclear. Per germline, CDR1 SGHTS and CDR2 YDEGEE. The length of the CDR3 is 15 residues. V was clipped by 1 base and J by 0 bases, with 11 bases between them. The DNA of the CDR3 is TGTGCCAGCAGCTTGTCTGGCAGGCCCTCCTACGAGCAGTACTTC. Its translation: CASSLSGRPSYEQYF.

This clone is a singleton in its sample. This sequence joins TRBV5-1 and TRBJ2-1; TRBD2 aligns across 10 bases. V lost 2 bases to trimming and J lost 4 bases; unmatched junction nucleotides: 3. The germline gives CDR1 SGHRS, CDR2 YFSETQ. The CDR3 consists of 15 residues. The CDR3 DNA reads TGCGCCAGCAGCTTTTCACTAGCGGGGTACAATGAGCAGTTCTTC. Translated: CASSFSLAGYNEQFF.

The genes are TRBV15 and TRBJ2-6, with TRBD2 matching 12 bases. Trimming cost V 3 bases and J 3 bases; bases outside gene matches: 9. Germline assignment: CDR1 LNHNV and CDR2 YYDKDF (reference sequence). The length of the CDR3 is 19 residues. The CDR3 nucleotides read TGTGCCACCAGCAGCCCGACTAGCGGGAGAGGTGATGGGGCCAACGTCCTGACTTTC. Its protein product is CATSSPTSGRGDGANVLTF.

This clone was counted a single time. The chain is built from TRBV4-1 and TRBJ1-5, with D hard to call. This CDR3 comprises 16 residues. V lost 3 bases and J lost 0, with 12 bases in between. Germline V gene sequence: CDR1 MGHRA, CDR2 YSYEKL. The CDR3 sequence: CASSHLWVNSNQPQHF. CDR3 DNA sequence: TGCGCCAGCAGCCACTTGTGGGTGAATAGCAATCAGCCCCAGCATTTT.

The chain recombines TRBV7-9 with TRBJ2-1; D unresolved. CDR3 length equals 15 residues. Trimming removed 0 bases from V and 9 bases from J, with 15 bases in between. Germline V gene lookup returns CDR1 SEHNR and CDR2 FQNEAQ (reference sequence). CDR3 loop: CASSLAPIGDGEQFF. CDR3 sequence (DNA): TGTGCCAGCAGCTTAGCCCCCATCGGAGATGGTGAGCAGTTCTTC. Together with reference TRBV7-9 and TRBJ2-1, the CDR3 gives the full variable domain: DTGVSQNPRHKITKRGQNVTFRCDPISEHNRLYWYRQTLGQGPEFLTYFQNEAQLEKSRLLSDRFSAERPKGSFSTLEIQRTEQGDSAMYLCASSLAPIGDGEQFFGPGTRLTVL.

As DNA, the CDR3 is TGTGCCAGCAGTGGTCGGACAGGTGACACAGATACGCAGTATTTT. Translating gives CASSGRTGDTDTQYF. The chain links TRBV28 to TRBJ2-3, with 7 bases identical to TRBD1. CDR1 MDHEN and CDR2 SYDVKM come from the germline V gene. With 5 bases clipped from V and 2 bases from J, the junction kept 7 bases outside the gene matches. The CDR3 has 15 amino acids.

The chain recombines TRBV28 with TRBJ2-4; 8 nucleotides agree with TRBD2. The junction had 8 bases not matched to a gene; V was cut back by 1 base and J by 3 bases. The germline CDR1 and CDR2 sequences are MDHEN and SYDVKM. The CDR3 spans 17 residues. The DNA for the CDR3 is TGTGCCAGCAGTTTATATGTTGTCGGGGGGGACAAAAACATTCAGTACTTC. Translation gives CASSLYVVGGDKNIQYF.

The V and J genes are TRBV12-5 and TRBJ2-1; D gene unclear. The germline V gene has CDR1 LGHNT and CDR2 FRNRAP. CDR3 length: 12 residues. Trimming took off 1 base at V and 7 bases at J, with 5 bases between the two ends. The CDR3 is CASGLGGNEQFF. CDR3 nucleotides: TGTGCTAGTGGTTTGGGGGGTAATGAGCAGTTCTTC.

This sequence joins TRBV28 and TRBJ1-1; no definite D call. The CDR3 length is 14 residues. Germline V gene lookup returns CDR1 MDHEN and CDR2 SYDVKM. V was cut by 6 bases and J by 1 base, with 12 bases left in between. The CDR3 DNA sequence: TGTGCCAGCAGCTCCGGACGGGAGAACACTGAAGCTTTCTTT. This translates into CASSSGRENTEAFF.